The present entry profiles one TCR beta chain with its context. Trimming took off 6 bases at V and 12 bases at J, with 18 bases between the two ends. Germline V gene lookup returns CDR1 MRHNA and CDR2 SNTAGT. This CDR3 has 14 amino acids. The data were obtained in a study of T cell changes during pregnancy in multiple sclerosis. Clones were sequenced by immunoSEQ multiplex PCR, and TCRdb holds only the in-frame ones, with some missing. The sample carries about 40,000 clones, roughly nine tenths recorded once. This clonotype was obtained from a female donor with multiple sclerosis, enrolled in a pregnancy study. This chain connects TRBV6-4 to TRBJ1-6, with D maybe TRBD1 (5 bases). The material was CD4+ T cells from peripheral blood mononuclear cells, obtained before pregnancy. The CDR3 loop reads CASRPDSSGGPLHF. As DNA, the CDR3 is TGTGCCAGCAGACCCGACTCCTCCGGGGGACCCCTCCACTTT.